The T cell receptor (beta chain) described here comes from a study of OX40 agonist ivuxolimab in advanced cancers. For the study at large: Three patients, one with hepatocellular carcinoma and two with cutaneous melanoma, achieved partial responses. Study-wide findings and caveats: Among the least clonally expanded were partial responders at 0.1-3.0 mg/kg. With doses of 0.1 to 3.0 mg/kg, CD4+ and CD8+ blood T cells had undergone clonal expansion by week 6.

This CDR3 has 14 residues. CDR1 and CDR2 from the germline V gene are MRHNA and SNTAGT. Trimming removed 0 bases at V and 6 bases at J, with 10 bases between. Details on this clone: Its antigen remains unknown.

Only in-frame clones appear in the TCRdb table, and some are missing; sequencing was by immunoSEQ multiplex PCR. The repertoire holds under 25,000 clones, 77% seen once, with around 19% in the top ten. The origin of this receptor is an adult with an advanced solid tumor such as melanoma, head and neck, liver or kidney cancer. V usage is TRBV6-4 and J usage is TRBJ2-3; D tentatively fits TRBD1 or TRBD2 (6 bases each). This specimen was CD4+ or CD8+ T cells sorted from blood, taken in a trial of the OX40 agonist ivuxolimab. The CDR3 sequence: CASSDSGGSDTQYF. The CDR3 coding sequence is TGTGCCAGCAGTGACTCGGGGGGCTCGGATACGCAGTATTTT.